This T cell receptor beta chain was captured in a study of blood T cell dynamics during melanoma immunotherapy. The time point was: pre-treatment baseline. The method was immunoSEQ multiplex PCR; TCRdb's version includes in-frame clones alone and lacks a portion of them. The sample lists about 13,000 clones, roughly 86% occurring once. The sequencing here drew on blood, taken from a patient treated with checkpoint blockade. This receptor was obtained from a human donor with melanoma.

CDR3 bases: TGTGCCAGCAGCCCCACACTGGACGGCTATCAGCCCCAGCATTTT. Its translation is CASSPTLDGYQPQHF. The V and J genes are TRBV7-3 and TRBJ1-5, with D unresolved. Trimming took 5 bases from V and 5 from J, leaving 16 bases between them. Germline-derived CDR1 and CDR2 are SGHTA and FQGTGA. The CDR3 sequence is 15 residues long.